This T cell receptor beta chain stems from a study of blood T cells in healthy people across ages. On the study more broadly: Template switching retrieved approximately one barcoded beta molecule for each two T cells.

As to this clonotype: Its antigen is not known.

The second PCR ran roughly 6 to 12 cycles with a sample-barcoded 5' primer and J-beta primers. TCRdb re-called the 5' RACE reads with MiXCR, one entry per CDR3 protein. The sample consists of approximately 1.5 million distinct CDR3 sequences, roughly 30% of them appearing once. Each sample yielded at least 6 million isolated PBMCs. Regarding the study as a whole: Naive CD4+ cell counts and diversity both ran higher in long-lived than in aged donors. As age increased, TCR beta diversity per million T cells fell in a roughly linear fashion.

The source is a woman in her 30s in good health. Sequencing input: blood.

The CDR3 spells CASSFVQQGNLYGYTF. Here the CDR3 DNA reads TGTGCCAGCAGCTTCGTTCAGCAGGGAAATCTCTATGGCTACACCTTC. The chain recombines TRBV5-4 with TRBJ1-2; tentative D call: TRBD1 (5 bases). The V gene's germline CDR1 is SGHNT and CDR2 YYREEE (reference sequence). Trimming removed 2 bases from V and 4 bases from J, with 18 bases in between. This CDR3 spans 16 amino acids.